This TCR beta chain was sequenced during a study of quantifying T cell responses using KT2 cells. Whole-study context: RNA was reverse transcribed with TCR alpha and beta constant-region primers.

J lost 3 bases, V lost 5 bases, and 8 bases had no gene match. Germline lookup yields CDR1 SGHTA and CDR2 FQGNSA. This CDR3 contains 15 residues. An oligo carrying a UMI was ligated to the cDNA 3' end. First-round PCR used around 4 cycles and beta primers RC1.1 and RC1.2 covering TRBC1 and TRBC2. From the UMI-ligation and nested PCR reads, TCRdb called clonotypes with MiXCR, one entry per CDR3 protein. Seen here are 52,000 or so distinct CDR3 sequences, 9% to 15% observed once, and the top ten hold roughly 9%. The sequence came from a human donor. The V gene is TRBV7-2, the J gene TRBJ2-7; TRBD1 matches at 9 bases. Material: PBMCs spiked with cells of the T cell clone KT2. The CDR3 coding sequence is TGTGCCAGCAGCCCGGACAGGGGCGGGGTCTACGAGCAGTACTTC. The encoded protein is CASSPDRGGVYEQYF.